Listed below are T cell receptor beta chains from one sample, sequenced in a study of T cell repertoires and HLA-DP antigens. Only in-frame clones appear in the TCRdb table, and some are missing; sequencing was by immunoSEQ multiplex PCR. Among over 100,000 clones listed, about 92% were seen once. No antigen has been assigned to these receptors. Sequences were obtained from CD4+ T cells from PBMCs. These receptors all come from a woman between 18 and 29 years old in good health and CMV-seronegative. The CDR3 runs from the conserved cysteine through the conserved F or W.

TRBV28	TRBJ1-5	CASSSPTKAQPQHF
TRBV2	TRBJ2-3	CASNLGETDTQYF
TRBV5-1	TRBJ2-3	CASSLARGGTDTQYF
TRBV5-6	TRBJ2-7	CASRIHGTYEQYF
TRBV18	TRBJ1-4	CASSPDRRNEKLFF
TRBV30	TRBJ2-5	CAWSVGLAGETQYF
TRBV7-6	TRBJ2-3	CASSLVWRQGVTDTQYF
TRBV7-2	TRBJ2-5	CASINRGGIETQYF
TRBV18	TRBJ1-1	CASSLGRAPMNTEAFF
TRBV11-2	TRBJ1-2	CASSLDRSLNYGYTF
TRBV14	TRBJ2-2	CASSHTAGAGELFF
TRBV27	TRBJ2-3	CASSLSRGADTQYF
TRBV5-1	TRBJ2-5	CASSLGGAKETQYF
TRBV6-1	TRBJ1-2	CASSDTVPNYGYTF
TRBV28	TRBJ2-5	CASSTQGAGETQYF
TRBV10-1	TRBJ2-7	CASSPDRSSYEQYF
TRBV9	TRBJ2-2	CASSVALSGTGELFF
TRBV5-1	TRBJ2-1	CASGILTEQFF
TRBV6-1	TRBJ1-5	CASRGPISNQPQHF
TRBV7-3	TRBJ2-1	CASSLTRDSNEQFF
TRBV27	TRBJ1-3	CASKLTGSGNTIYF